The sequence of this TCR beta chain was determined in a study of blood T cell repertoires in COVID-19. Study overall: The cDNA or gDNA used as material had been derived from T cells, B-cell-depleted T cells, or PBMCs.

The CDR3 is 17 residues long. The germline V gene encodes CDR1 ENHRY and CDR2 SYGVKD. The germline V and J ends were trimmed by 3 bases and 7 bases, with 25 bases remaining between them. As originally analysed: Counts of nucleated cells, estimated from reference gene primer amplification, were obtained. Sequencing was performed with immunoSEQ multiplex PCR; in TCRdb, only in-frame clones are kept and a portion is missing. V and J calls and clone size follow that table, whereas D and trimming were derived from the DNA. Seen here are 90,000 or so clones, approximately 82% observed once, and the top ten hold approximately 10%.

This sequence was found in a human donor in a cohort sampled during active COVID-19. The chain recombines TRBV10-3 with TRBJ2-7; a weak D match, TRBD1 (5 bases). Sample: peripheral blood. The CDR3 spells CAISDLLGSAGKEEQYF. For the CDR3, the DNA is TGTGCCATCAGTGATTTGTTAGGTTCCGCAGGGAAGGAGGAGCAGTACTTC.